Below are 14 T cell receptor beta chains sequenced from a single sample in a study of blood T cells in healthy people across ages. Primers used in a second PCR of about 6 to 11 cycles were a sample-barcoded 5' primer and a J-beta primer mix. TCRdb redid the calling of the 5' RACE reads with MiXCR, one entry per CDR3 protein. The sample shows some 900,000 distinct CDR3 sequences, about 48% of them seen only once. The sample comprised blood. These receptor sequences come from a man aged 30-40 years in good health.

A few counts support this clonotype. The V and J genes are TRBV30 and TRBJ1-2; the match to TRBD1 covers 7 bases. Trimming removed 2 bases from V and 3 bases from J; junction bases left unmatched: 6. The germline gives CDR1 GTSNPN, CDR2 SVGIG (reference sequence). The CDR3 is 14 residues long. The CDR3 sequence: CAWSTQGLDYGYTF. CDR3 DNA: TGTGCCTGGAGTACACAGGGGTTGGACTATGGCTACACCTTC.

The rearrangement uses TRBV20-1 and TRBJ1-2; D possibly corresponds to TRBD1 (5 bases). This CDR3 has 13 residues. CDR1 is DFQATT, CDR2 SNEGSKA, per germline (reference sequence). Trimming took off 2 bases at V and 4 bases at J, with 11 bases between the two ends. CDR3 protein: CSARHRGTYGYTF. The CDR3 coding sequence is TGCAGTGCTAGACACCGGGGGACCTATGGCTACACCTTC.

The chain carries TRBV28 and TRBJ2-2; 7 nucleotides agree with TRBD1. This CDR3 region has 17 residues. Germline loops: CDR1 MDHEN, CDR2 SYDVKM. V lost 3 bases, J lost 4 bases, and 11 bases stayed unmatched. In DNA, the CDR3 is TGTGCCAGCAGTTTGGGATCCGGGACAGCCAGCACCGGGGAGCTGTTTTTT. As protein: CASSLGSGTASTGELFF. The whole variable domain, filled in from reference TRBV28 and TRBJ2-2, reads DVKVTQSSRYLVKRTGEKVFLECVQDMDHENMFWYRQDPGLGLRLIYFSYDVKMKEKGDIPEGYSVSREKKERFSLILESASTNQTSMYLCASSLGSGTASTGELFFGEGSRLTVL.

V gene TRBV6-2 or TRBV6-3 combines with J gene TRBJ2-1; the D is unclear. With 2 bases removed from V and 3 bases from J, the gap between germline ends came to 23 bases. The CDR3 loop spans 19 amino acids. From germline, CDR1 is MNHEY and CDR2 SVGEGT. As DNA, the CDR3 is TGTGCCAGCAGTTACCCTTTACCATCCGACGGTAGGTACTACAATGAGCAGTTCTTC. Residues: CASSYPLPSDGRYYNEQFF.

There are a few counts of this clonotype. The chain uses TRBV7-9 and TRBJ2-1, with a possible D match to TRBD1 (6 bases). The CDR3 is 14 residues long. CDR1 is SEHNR, CDR2 FQNEAQ, per germline (reference sequence). Trimming pared 7 bases from V and 1 base from J, leaving 11 bases between. The DNA of the CDR3 is TGTGCCAGCAAGAAGGGGGAATCCTACAATGAGCAGTTCTTC. Encoded protein: CASKKGESYNEQFF. The entire variable domain, with the rest obtained from reference TRBV7-9 and TRBJ2-1, is as follows: DTGVSQNPRHKITKRGQNVTFRCDPISEHNRLYWYRQTLGQGPEFLTYFQNEAQLEKSRLLSDRFSAERPKGSFSTLEIQRTEQGDSAMYLCASKKGESYNEQFFGPGTRLTVL.

The rearrangement joins TRBV6-5 to TRBJ2-7; 9 nucleotides line up with TRBD1. Germline V CDR1 and CDR2: MNHEY, SVGAGI. Germline trimming cut 2 bases from V and 5 bases from J; bases unmatched to any gene: 4. There are 14 residues in the CDR3. The CDR3 sequence: CASSYGTGSDEQYF. DNA of the CDR3: TGTGCCAGCAGTTACGGGACAGGGTCTGACGAGCAGTACTTC.

The chain carries TRBV10-3 and TRBJ2-4; the D call may be TRBD1 or TRBD2 (5 bases each). CDR1 is ENHRY, CDR2 SYGVKD, per germline. The CDR3 has 12 residues. V shed 7 bases and J shed 13 bases, with 17 bases lying between them. CDR3 region: CAITTGVGEQYF. CDR3 nucleotide sequence: TGTGCCATCACAACAGGAGTGGGGGAGCAGTACTTC.

This clonotype was observed a few times. J is TRBJ2-7 and V is TRBV29-1; the match to TRBD1 covers 9 bases. With 6 bases clipped from V and 3 bases from J, the junction kept 9 bases outside the gene matches. This CDR3 spans 14 amino acids. Germline V gives CDR1 SQVTM, CDR2 ANQGSEA. This CDR3 reads CSVTFGTGRYEQYF. CDR3 DNA: TGCAGCGTCACCTTCGGGACAGGGCGCTACGAGCAGTACTTC.

In regard to this clonotype: An end of the junction does not agree with germline; a read error may underlie this. The V gene is TRBV9, the J gene TRBJ1-2; D not resolved. Germline V gene sequence: CDR1 SGDLS, CDR2 YYNGEE. This CDR3 is 16 amino acids long. CDR3 DNA sequence: TGTGTCAGCAGCGTAGCCTTGGGCAGCCCGAACTATGGCTACACCTTC. This gives the protein CVSSVALGSPNYGYTF. Complete variable domain (other parts from reference TRBV9 and TRBJ1-2): DSGVTQTPKHLITATGQRVTLRCSPRSGDLSVYWYQQSLDQGLQFLIQYYNGEERAKGNILERFSAQQFPDLHSELNLSSLELGDSALYFCVSSVALGSPNYGYTFGSGTRLTVV.

This clonotype turned up a few times. The V gene is TRBV10-3, the J gene TRBJ2-5; 8 nucleotides align to TRBD2. V lost 7 bases and J lost 4; bases outside the gene matches: 8. This CDR3 region has 14 residues. Germline CDR1 is ENHRY and CDR2 is SYGVKD. CDR3 sequence (DNA): TGTGCCATCAAACAGCGGGAGAGCCCAGAGACCCAGTACTTC. Translated, it gives CAIKQRESPETQYF.

The chain joins TRBV20-1 to TRBJ2-7; TRBD2 matches at 8 bases. Germline V gene sequence: CDR1 DFQATT, CDR2 SNEGSKA (reference sequence). Trimming removed 1 base from V and 6 bases from J; junction bases left unmatched: 5. The CDR3 is 13 residues long. The DNA for the CDR3 is TGCAGTGCTAGAGGGGCGGGGGGTTTCGAGCAGTACTTC. It is translated as CSARGAGGFEQYF.

This chain uses TRBV20-1 with TRBJ1-5; no clear D gene. In germline, CDR1 is DFQATT, CDR2 SNEGSKA (reference sequence). V was cut by 0 bases and J by 2 bases, with 8 bases left in between. The CDR3 runs to 14 residues. The CDR3, as DNA: TGCAGTGCTAGAGAGAGCGCACGCAATCAGCCCCAGCATTTT. It encodes CSARESARNQPQHF.

The J gene is TRBJ2-2, the V gene TRBV10-3; 8 bases line up with TRBD1. CDR1 is ENHRY and CDR2 is SYGVKD in the germline V gene. The CDR3 totals 15 residues. V trimming: 8 bases; J trimming: 5 bases; junction bases outside the gene matches: 10. CDR3 in DNA: TGTGCCATCTCGTCAGGGGGCGCGGGAACCGGGGAGCTGTTTTTT. Protein sequence: CAISSGGAGTGELFF.

This chain joins TRBV20-1 and TRBJ2-4; D is undetermined. The J call is doubtful: the DNA matches TRBJ2-7 better. The germline CDR1 and CDR2 sequences are DFQATT and SNEGSKA (reference sequence). There are 13 residues in the CDR3. CDR3 nucleotides: TGCAGTGCTAGGGCCAGCCAATCCTACGAGCAGTACTTC. As protein: CSARASQSYEQYF.